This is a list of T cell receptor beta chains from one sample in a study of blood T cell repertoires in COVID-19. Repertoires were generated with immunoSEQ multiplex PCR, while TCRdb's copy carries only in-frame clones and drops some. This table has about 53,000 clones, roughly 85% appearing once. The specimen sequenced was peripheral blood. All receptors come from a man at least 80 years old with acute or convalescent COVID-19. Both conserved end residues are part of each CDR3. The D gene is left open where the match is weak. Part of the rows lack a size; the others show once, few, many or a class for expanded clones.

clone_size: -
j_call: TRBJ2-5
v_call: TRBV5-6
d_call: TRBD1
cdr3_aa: CASSLGTEQETQYF
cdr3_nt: TGTGCCAGCAGCCTAGGGACAGAACAAGAGACCCAGTACTTC

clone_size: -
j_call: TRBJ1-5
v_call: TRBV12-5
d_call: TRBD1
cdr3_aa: CASVKTGAPNQPQHF
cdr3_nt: TGTGCTAGTGTTAAGACAGGGGCCCCCAATCAGCCCCAGCATTTT

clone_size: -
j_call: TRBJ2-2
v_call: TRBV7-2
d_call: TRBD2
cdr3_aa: CASSLAGLAGGNTGELFF
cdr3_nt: TGTGCCAGCAGCTTAGCGGGACTAGCGGGGGGCAACACCGGGGAGCTGTTTTTT

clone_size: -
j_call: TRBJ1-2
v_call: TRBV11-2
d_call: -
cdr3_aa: CASSLDPGKNYGYTF
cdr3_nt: TGTGCCAGCAGCTTGGACCCGGGGAAAAACTATGGCTACACCTTC

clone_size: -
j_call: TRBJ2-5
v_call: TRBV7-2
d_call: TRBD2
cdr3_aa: CASSLARFAGGSRETQYF
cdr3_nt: TGTGCCAGCAGCTTAGCCCGCTTTGCGGGGGGGAGTAGAGAGACCCAGTACTTC

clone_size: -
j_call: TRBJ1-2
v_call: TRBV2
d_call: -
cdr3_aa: CASRVARNYGYTF
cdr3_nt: TGTGCCAGCAGGGTTGCCAGGAACTATGGCTACACCTTC

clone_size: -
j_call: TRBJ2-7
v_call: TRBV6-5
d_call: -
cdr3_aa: CASSYGGRTYEQYF
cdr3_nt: TGTGCCAGCAGTTACGGGGGCAGGACCTACGAGCAGTACTTC

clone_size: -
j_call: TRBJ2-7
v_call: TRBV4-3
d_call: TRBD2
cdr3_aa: CASSLRAGGSYEQYF
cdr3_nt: TGCGCCAGCAGCCTCCGAGCGGGGGGCTCCTACGAGCAGTACTTC

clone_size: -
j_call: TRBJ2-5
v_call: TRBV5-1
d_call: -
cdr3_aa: CASSLARETQYF
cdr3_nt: TGCGCCAGCAGCTTGGCCAGGGAGACCCAGTACTTC

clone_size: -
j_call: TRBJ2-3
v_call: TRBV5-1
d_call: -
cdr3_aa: CASSFNLDTQYF
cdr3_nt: TGCGCCAGCAGCTTCAACTTAGATACGCAGTATTTT

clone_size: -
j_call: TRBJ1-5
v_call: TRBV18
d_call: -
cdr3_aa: CASSPSGAYNQPQHF
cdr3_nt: TGTGCCAGCTCACCATCAGGGGCTTACAATCAGCCCCAGCATTTT

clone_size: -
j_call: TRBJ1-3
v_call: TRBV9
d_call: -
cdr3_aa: CASSPRLHRGRLSGNTIYF
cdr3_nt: TGTGCCAGCAGCCCTCGACTCCACCGCGGGAGGTTATCTGGAAACACCATATATTTT

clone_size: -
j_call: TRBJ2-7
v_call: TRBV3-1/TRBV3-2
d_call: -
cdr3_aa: CASSQVARWNEQYF
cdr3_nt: TGTGCCAGCAGCCAAGTAGCTAGATGGAACGAGCAGTACTTC

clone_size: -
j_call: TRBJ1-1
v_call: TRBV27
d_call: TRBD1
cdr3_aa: CASSTRDRMNTEAFF
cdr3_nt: TGTGCCAGCAGTACGCGGGACAGAATGAACACTGAAGCTTTCTTT

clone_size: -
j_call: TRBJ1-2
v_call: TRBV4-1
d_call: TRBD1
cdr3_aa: CASSPPDRVDGYTF
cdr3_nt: TGCGCCAGCAGCCCCCCCGACAGGGTTGATGGCTACACCTTC

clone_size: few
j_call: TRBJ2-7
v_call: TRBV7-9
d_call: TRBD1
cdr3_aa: CASSLAGQTYEQYF
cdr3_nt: TGTGCCAGCAGCTTAGCGGGACAGACCTACGAGCAGTACTTC

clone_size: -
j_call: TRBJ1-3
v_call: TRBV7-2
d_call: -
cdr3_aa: CASSSGGVGNTIYF
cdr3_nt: TGTGCCAGCAGCTCTGGGGGCGTAGGAAACACCATATATTTT

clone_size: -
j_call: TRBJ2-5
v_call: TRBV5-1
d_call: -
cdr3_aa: CASSLSGSQETQYF
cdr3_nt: TGCGCCAGCAGCTTGTCCGGGTCCCAAGAGACCCAGTACTTC

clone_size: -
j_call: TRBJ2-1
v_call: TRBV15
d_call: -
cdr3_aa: CATQTGEGNEQFF
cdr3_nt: TGTGCCACCCAGACAGGGGAGGGGAATGAGCAGTTCTTC

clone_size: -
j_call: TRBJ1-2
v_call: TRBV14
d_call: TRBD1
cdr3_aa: CASSQETHRGYGYTF
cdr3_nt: TGTGCCAGCAGCCAAGAAACCCACAGGGGTTATGGCTACACCTTC

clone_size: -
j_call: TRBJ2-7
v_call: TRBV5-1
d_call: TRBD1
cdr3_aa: CASSRDSLYEQYF
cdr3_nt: TGCGCCAGCAGTCGGGACAGCCTCTACGAGCAGTACTTC

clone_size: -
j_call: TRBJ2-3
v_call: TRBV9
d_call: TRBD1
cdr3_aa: CASSGQGLTDTQYF
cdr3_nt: TGTGCCAGCAGCGGACAGGGCCTCACAGATACGCAGTATTTT

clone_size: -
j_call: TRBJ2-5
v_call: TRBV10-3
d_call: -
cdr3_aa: CAISVNSQETQYF
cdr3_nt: TGTGCCATCAGTGTGAACAGCCAAGAGACCCAGTACTTC

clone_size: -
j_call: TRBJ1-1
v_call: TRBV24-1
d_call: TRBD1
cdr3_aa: CATTLPQDRRLNTEAFF
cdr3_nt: TGTGCCACCACACTCCCTCAGGACAGGCGCTTGAACACTGAAGCTTTCTTT

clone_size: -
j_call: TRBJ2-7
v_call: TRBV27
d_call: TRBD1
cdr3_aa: CASSLGQFNSYEQYF
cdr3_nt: TGTGCCAGCAGCCTGGGACAGTTTAACTCCTACGAGCAGTACTTC

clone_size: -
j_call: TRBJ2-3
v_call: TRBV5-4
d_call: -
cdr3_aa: CASSGKSDTQYF
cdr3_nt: TGTGCCAGCAGCGGCAAGTCAGATACGCAGTATTTT

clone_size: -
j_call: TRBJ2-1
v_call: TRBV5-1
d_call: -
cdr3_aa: CASSSRQLDEQFF
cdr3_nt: TGCGCCAGCAGCTCCCGACAGCTCGATGAGCAGTTCTTC

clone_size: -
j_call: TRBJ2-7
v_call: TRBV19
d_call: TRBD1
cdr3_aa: CASMDRAHYEQYF
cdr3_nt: TGTGCCAGTATGGACAGGGCCCACTACGAGCAGTACTTC

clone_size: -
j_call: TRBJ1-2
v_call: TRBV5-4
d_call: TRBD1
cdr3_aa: CASSFDPGQGGYTF
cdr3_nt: TGTGCCAGCAGCTTCGATCCGGGACAGGGGGGCTACACCTTC

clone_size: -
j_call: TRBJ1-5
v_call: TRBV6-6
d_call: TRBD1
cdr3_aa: CARGTGVGSNQPQHF
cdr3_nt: TGTGCCAGGGGGACAGGGGTCGGTAGCAATCAGCCCCAGCATTTT

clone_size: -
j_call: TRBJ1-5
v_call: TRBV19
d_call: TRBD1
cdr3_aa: CASSSIRDRAYSNQPQHF
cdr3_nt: TGTGCCAGTAGTTCCATTAGGGACAGGGCATATAGCAATCAGCCCCAGCATTTT

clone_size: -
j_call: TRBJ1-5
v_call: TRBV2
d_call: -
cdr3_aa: CASSGERGGQPQHF
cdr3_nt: TGTGCCAGCAGTGGTGAGAGGGGAGGTCAGCCCCAGCATTTT

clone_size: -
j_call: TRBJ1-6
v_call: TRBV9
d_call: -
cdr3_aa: CASSVGGTLANSPLHF
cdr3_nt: TGTGCCAGCAGCGTAGGTGGGACATTGGCCAATTCACCCCTCCACTTT

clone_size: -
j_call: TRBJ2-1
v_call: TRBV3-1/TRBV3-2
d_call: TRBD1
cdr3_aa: CASSLQGTEQFF
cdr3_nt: TGTGCCAGCAGTCTACAGGGGACTGAGCAGTTCTTC

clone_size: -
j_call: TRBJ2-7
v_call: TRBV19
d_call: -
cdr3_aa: CASSITGGAHEQYF
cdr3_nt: TGTGCCAGTAGTATCACTGGGGGGGCACACGAGCAGTACTTC

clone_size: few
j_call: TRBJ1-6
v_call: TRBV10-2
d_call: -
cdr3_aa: CASSEHPGSPLHF
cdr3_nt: TGCGCCAGCAGTGAGCACCCGGGATCACCCCTCCACTTT

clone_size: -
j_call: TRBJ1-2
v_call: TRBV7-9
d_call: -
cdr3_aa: CASSYSGSDSGYTF
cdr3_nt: TGTGCCAGCAGCTACTCCGGCTCCGACTCTGGCTACACCTTC

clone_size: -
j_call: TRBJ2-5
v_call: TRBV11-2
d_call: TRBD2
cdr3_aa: CASSFSSGGETQYF
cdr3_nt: TGTGCCAGCAGCTTTTCTAGCGGGGGGGAGACCCAGTACTTC

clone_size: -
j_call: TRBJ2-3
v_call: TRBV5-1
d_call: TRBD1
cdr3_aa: CASRTGGGTDTQYF
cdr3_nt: TGCGCCAGCAGGACAGGGGGCGGCACAGATACGCAGTATTTT

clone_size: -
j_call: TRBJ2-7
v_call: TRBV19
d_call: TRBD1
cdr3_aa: CASSIVLGTGTPYEQYF
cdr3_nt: TGTGCCAGTAGTATAGTGTTAGGGACAGGGACTCCCTACGAGCAGTACTTC

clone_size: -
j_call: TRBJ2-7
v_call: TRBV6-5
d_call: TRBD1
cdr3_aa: CASSYWGQGRYEQYF
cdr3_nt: TGTGCCAGCAGTTACTGGGGACAGGGAAGGTACGAGCAGTACTTC